The 29 T cell receptor beta chains below were found in one sample sequenced in a study of response to subunit inactivated influenza vaccine. Each CDR3 protein gets one entry after TCRdb re-called the RT-PCR reads with MiXCR. The table lists hundreds of thousands of distinct CDR3 sequences, 7.6% of them singletons. The sequences come from PBMCs from blood, collected less than 30 months after vaccination. The origin of the receptors is a man in his fifties or sixties who received an inactivated influenza vaccine.

The rearrangement joins TRBV4-1 to TRBJ2-7; maybe TRBD2 (5 bases). This CDR3 is 15 amino acids long. The germline V gene has CDR1 MGHRA and CDR2 YSYEKL. V lost 5 bases, J lost 2 bases, and 16 bases lay in between. In DNA, the CDR3 is TGCGCCAGCAGCACCAGACAAGGGAGACCCTACGAGCAGTACTTC. Translating gives CASSTRQGRPYEQYF.

This clonotype occurred many times. V is TRBV10-3 and J is TRBJ2-3; 7 nucleotides line up with TRBD2. The CDR3 is made up of 16 amino acids. The J segment lost 2 bases and the V segment lost 2 bases, leaving 7 bases of the junction unmatched. The germline V gene encodes CDR1 ENHRY and CDR2 SYGVKD. The CDR3 spells CAISESLADLTDTQYF. The DNA for the CDR3 is TGTGCCATCAGTGAGAGTCTAGCGGACCTCACAGATACGCAGTATTTT.

The chain joins TRBV20-1 to TRBJ1-4, with 8 positions matching TRBD1. Trimming at V came to 3 bases and at J to 7 bases, leaving 1 base not matched to a gene. Looked up from germline, CDR1 is DFQATT and CDR2 is SNEGSKA (reference sequence). The CDR3 totals 12 residues. In DNA form, the CDR3 reads TGCAGTGCTAGGGACAGGGTTGAAAAACTGTTTTTT. It is translated as CSARDRVEKLFF.

In its sample, this clonotype was seen many times. The V and J genes are TRBV4-2 and TRBJ1-6; D remains unclear. The length of the CDR3 is 13 residues. Germline loops: CDR1 LGHNA, CDR2 YNFKEQ. V lost 0 bases and J lost 9, with 6 bases in between. In DNA, the CDR3 is TGTGCCAGCAGCCAAGAAAAGGGTTCACCCCTCCACTTT. As protein: CASSQEKGSPLHF.

As for this clonotype: This may stem from a read error, because a much larger clone lies one nucleotide away. The rearrangement links TRBV4-1 to TRBJ2-6; D uncertain. V gave up 3 bases and J gave up 0 bases, with 3 bases separating them. The CDR3 sequence is 14 residues long. Germline CDR1 is MGHRA and CDR2 is YSYEKL. CDR3 region: CASSQTSGANVLTF. CDR3 in DNA: TGCGCCAGCAGCCAGACCTCTGGGGCCAACGTCCTGACTTTC.

V and J are TRBV5-1 and TRBJ2-5; no definite D call. The CDR3 is 14 residues long. The V end was cut by 5 bases, the J end by 3 bases, with 14 bases between. CDR1 SGHRS and CDR2 YFSETQ come from the germline V gene. The CDR3 DNA follows: TGCGCCAGCAGGGGCGGAGAAATTAAAGAGACCCAGTACTTC. Its translation is CASRGGEIKETQYF.

This sequence joins TRBV5-1 and TRBJ2-3; D gene uncertain. CDR1 and CDR2 (germline): SGHRS, YFSETQ. V was pared by 3 bases and J by 5 bases, with 13 bases between. The CDR3 consists of 14 residues. The DNA of the CDR3 is TGCGCCAGCAGCTCTCCTAACTCCGGAGATACGCAGTATTTT. Its protein is CASSSPNSGDTQYF.

This clonotype was seen at least ten times. The chain employs TRBV9 and TRBJ2-3; no definite D call. V shed 3 bases and J shed 2 bases, with 16 bases lying between them. Germline assignment: CDR1 SGDLS and CDR2 YYNGEE. The CDR3 consists of 16 residues. The CDR3 coding sequence is TGTGCCAGCAGCGCGCCCCCCCGCAACACCACAGATACGCAGTATTTT. It yields the protein CASSAPPRNTTDTQYF.

This clonotype occurred a few times. The chain uses TRBV9 and TRBJ2-1; D is undetermined. This CDR3 comprises 14 residues. Trimming removed 0 bases from V and 6 bases from J, with 10 bases in between. Germline V gene sequence: CDR1 SGDLS, CDR2 YYNGEE. The DNA of the CDR3 is TGTGCCAGCAGCGTAGTTTCCAATAGCAATGAGCAGTTCTTC. Amino acids: CASSVVSNSNEQFF.

The rearrangement joins TRBV20-1 to TRBJ1-5, with D perhaps matching TRBD1 (6 bases). V gave up 7 bases and J gave up 7 bases, with 11 bases separating them. Germline values: CDR1 DFQATT, CDR2 SNEGSKA (reference sequence). This CDR3 has 11 amino acids. The CDR3 spells CSVQDSQPQHF. The CDR3, as DNA: TGCAGTGTTCAGGACAGCCAGCCCCAGCATTTT.

This clonotype was picked up a small number of times. The chain carries TRBV3-1 and TRBJ2-1, with 10 positions matching TRBD2. Germline trimming cut 3 bases from V and 5 bases from J; bases unmatched to any gene: 4. Germline-derived CDR1 and CDR2 are LGHDT and YNNKEL (reference sequence). The CDR3 covers 15 residues. The CDR3 protein is CASSHSGRINNEQFF. The CDR3 DNA follows: TGTGCCAGCAGCCATAGCGGGAGGATCAACAATGAGCAGTTCTTC.

This clonotype was recorded a few times. The gene calls are TRBV29-1 and TRBJ2-3; D is uncertain. In germline, CDR1 is SQVTM, CDR2 ANQGSEA. V was shortened by 2 bases and J by 0 bases, with 12 bases between the two germline ends. The CDR3 length is 15 residues. In DNA, the CDR3 is TGCAGCGTTGAAAAGGACGCCGCTAGCACAGATACGCAGTATTTT. As protein: CSVEKDAASTDTQYF.

This clonotype was seen a handful of times. V is TRBV5-1 and J is TRBJ1-3, with 8 nucleotides matching TRBD1. The V gene end was trimmed by 4 bases and the J gene end by 0 bases; junction bases not matched to a gene: 6. Germline-derived CDR1 and CDR2 are SGHRS and YFSETQ. This CDR3 has 16 amino acids. Written as DNA, the CDR3 is TGCGCCAGCAGCCCGGACAGGGACCTCTCTGGAAACACCATATATTTT. Its translation is CASSPDRDLSGNTIYF.

This clonotype was seen a few times. The chain's CDR3 is CSAPSQLAKNIQYF. Written as DNA, the CDR3 is TGCAGTGCACCGAGTCAACTAGCCAAAAACATTCAGTACTTC. The chain has TRBV20-1 and TRBJ2-4; D gene uncertain. The V end was cut by 6 bases, the J end by 0 bases, with 12 bases between. This CDR3 is built from 14 residues. Germline V gives CDR1 DFQATT, CDR2 SNEGSKA (reference sequence).

This clonotype showed up many times. The genes are TRBV9 and TRBJ1-1; D unresolved. The CDR3 extends over 14 amino acids. Trimming pared 4 bases from V and 1 base from J, leaving 11 bases between. Germline CDR1 is SGDLS and CDR2 is YYNGEE. Written as DNA, the CDR3 is TGTGCCAGCAGCCCAACAGACGGGAACACTGAAGCTTTCTTT. Residues: CASSPTDGNTEAFF.

For the CDR3, the DNA is TGCAGCGTTGACGTGGCCGGGAGACGATCCGAGCAGTACTTC. Protein: CSVDVAGRRSEQYF. This chain connects TRBV29-1 to TRBJ2-7, with D possibly matching TRBD2 (6 bases). The V end was cut by 3 bases, the J end by 6 bases, with 18 bases between. This CDR3 spans 14 amino acids. Germline V gene lookup returns CDR1 SQVTM and CDR2 ANQGSEA.

This clonotype was counted ten times or more. V gene TRBV12-3 or TRBV12-4 combines with J gene TRBJ2-1; D tentatively fits TRBD1 or TRBD2 (5 bases each). V was trimmed by 3 bases and J by 11 bases, leaving 11 bases between them. This CDR3 region has 12 residues. Here the CDR3 DNA reads TGTGCCAGCAGTTTTCTCCAGGGACAGCAGTTCTTC. Translated, it gives CASSFLQGQQFF.

The chain uses TRBV11-2 and TRBJ2-2, with D tentatively TRBD1 or TRBD2 (5 bases each). Germline CDR1 is SGHAT and CDR2 is FQNNGV. The CDR3 is 12 amino acids. V was trimmed by 8 bases and J by 7 bases, leaving 11 bases between them. The CDR3 here is CASGTWDGELFF. CDR3 DNA: TGTGCCAGCGGGACGTGGGACGGGGAGCTGTTTTTT.

This clonotype was seen at least ten times. This rearrangement joins TRBV20-1 to TRBJ1-2; D gene unclear. V was cut by 0 bases and J by 8 bases, with 7 bases left in between. In germline, CDR1 is DFQATT, CDR2 SNEGSKA (reference sequence). The CDR3 extends over 11 amino acids. The CDR3 DNA is TGCAGTGCTAGAGACGACGGGGGCTACACCTTC. Amino acids: CSARDDGGYTF.

In its sample, this clonotype was seen many times. The chain has TRBV4-3 and TRBJ2-3, with 7 bases matching TRBD1. Germline CDR1 reads LGHNA; CDR2 reads YSLEER. J lost 2 bases, V lost 0 bases, and 11 bases had no gene match. CDR3 size: 18 residues. The CDR3 sequence is CASSQDSNRGLYTDTQYF. The CDR3 region has the DNA TGCGCCAGCAGCCAAGATTCTAACAGGGGCCTTTACACAGATACGCAGTATTTT.

The V call is TRBV29-1, the J call TRBJ2-7; 9 nucleotides line up with TRBD1. With 4 bases clipped from V and 1 base from J, the junction kept 14 bases outside the gene matches. The CDR3 loop spans 17 amino acids. The V gene's germline CDR1 is SQVTM and CDR2 ANQGSEA. In DNA, the CDR3 is TGCAGCGTTGGACAGGGGGTGACAGACCTAGTATCCTACGAGCAGTACTTC. It yields the protein CSVGQGVTDLVSYEQYF.

This clonotype was recorded a few times. This chain links TRBV5-1 with TRBJ2-6; D unresolved. Trimming left V 3 bases short and J 2 bases short, with 6 bases between. This CDR3 has 14 amino acids. Germline CDR1 and CDR2: SGHRS and YFSETQ. The CDR3 coding sequence is TGCGCCAGCAGCTCGGCGCCTGGGGCCAACGTCCTGACTTTC. It encodes CASSSAPGANVLTF.

This clonotype was counted many times. The chain has TRBV5-1 and TRBJ1-1; TRBD1 matches at 7 bases. V shed 3 bases and J 3 bases; nucleotides not matched to a gene: 5. Germline CDR1 is SGHRS and CDR2 is YFSETQ. CDR3 length equals 14 residues. CDR3 loop: CASSSRQGDTEAFF. The CDR3 DNA reads as TGCGCCAGCAGCTCCCGACAGGGCGACACTGAAGCTTTCTTT.

This clonotype came up a few times. The chain joins TRBV20-1 to TRBJ2-1; 9 nucleotides align to TRBD2. The junction had 13 bases not matched to a gene; V was cut back by 3 bases and J by 7 bases. The CDR3 contains 16 residues. Germline V gene sequence: CDR1 DFQATT, CDR2 SNEGSKA (reference sequence). The CDR3 region is CSASRLRRGGRNEQFF. The CDR3 bases are TGCAGTGCTAGTCGGCTTAGGCGGGGGGGCCGGAATGAGCAGTTCTTC.

J is TRBJ2-3 and V is TRBV5-5; 7 nucleotides agree with TRBD2. From germline, CDR1 is SGHKS and CDR2 YYEKEE (reference sequence). Unmatched junction bases numbered 7, after V lost 0 bases and J lost 6 bases. The CDR3 consists of 15 residues. The CDR3 DNA follows: TGTGCCAGCAGCTTGGTGCTAGCGGTGTATGATACGCAGTATTTT. Its protein is CASSLVLAVYDTQYF. Together with reference TRBV5-5 and TRBJ2-3, the CDR3 gives the full variable domain: DAGVTQSPTHLIKTRGQQVTLRCSPISGHKSVSWYQQVLGQGPQFIFQYYEKEERGRGNFPDRFSARQFPNYSSELNVNALLLGDSALYLCASSLVLAVYDTQYFGPGTRLTVL.

The rearrangement joins TRBV9 to TRBJ1-6; a possible D gene is TRBD1 (5 bases). The V end was cut by 0 bases, the J end by 13 bases, with 17 bases between. The germline CDR1 and CDR2 sequences are SGDLS and YYNGEE. CDR3 length: 15 residues. The CDR3 protein is CASSVVDSGRDPLHF. In DNA, the CDR3 is TGTGCCAGCAGCGTAGTCGATTCAGGTCGGGACCCCCTCCACTTT.

This clonotype has a count of ten or more. The chain couples TRBV12-3 or TRBV12-4 to TRBJ1-5, with D uncertain. V was clipped by 5 bases and J by 0 bases, with 8 bases between them. CDR3 length: 14 residues. The CDR3 sequence is CASSVRFSNQPQHF. CDR3 nucleotides: TGTGCCAGCAGTGTCCGTTTTAGCAATCAGCCCCAGCATTTT.

This clonotype was seen a few times. V usage is TRBV10-3 and J usage is TRBJ1-1; D may be TRBD1 (6 bases). Germline CDR1 ENHRY, CDR2 SYGVKD. The CDR3 length is 13 residues. Trimming took 10 bases from V and 1 from J, leaving 13 bases between them. This CDR3 reads CASKTGPNTEAFF. The CDR3 DNA is TGTGCCAGTAAGACAGGACCGAACACTGAAGCTTTCTTT.

This clonotype has ten or more counts. This chain connects TRBV30 to TRBJ1-6; D might be TRBD1 (6 bases). CDR1 and CDR2 from the germline V gene are GTSNPN and SVGIG (reference sequence). V lost 5 bases to trimming and J lost 6 bases, with 8 bases between them. This CDR3 contains 12 residues. The chain's CDR3 is CAWGQTNSPLHF. The DNA of the CDR3 is TGTGCCTGGGGACAGACTAATTCACCCCTCCACTTT.